One and the same sample provided the 17 T cell receptor beta chains below, sequenced in a study of blood T cell repertoires in COVID-19. Generated by immunoSEQ multiplex PCR, the TCRdb table keeps only in-frame clones and is missing some. The data hold approximately 250,000 clones, with about 85% observed a single time. Material: peripheral blood. The origin of the receptors is a woman aged 55-69 years with active or convalescent COVID-19.

This chain connects TRBV4-1 to TRBJ2-2, with D tentatively TRBD1 (5 bases). Germline V lookup: CDR1 MGHRA, CDR2 YSYEKL. This CDR3 contains 15 residues. With 0 bases removed from V and 6 bases from J, the gap between germline ends came to 11 bases. The CDR3 coding sequence is TGCGCCAGCAGCCAAGAAGGCAGGGTGTCCGGGGAGCTGTTTTTT. This gives the protein CASSQEGRVSGELFF.

This chain connects TRBV6-5 to TRBJ1-2; TRBD1 agrees at 7 bases. Germline V gene data show CDR1 as MNHEY and CDR2 as SVGAGI. The CDR3 is 13 residues long. V lost 6 bases and J lost 2; bases outside the gene matches: 3. CDR3 in DNA: TGTGCCAGCAGGGGACAGTTAAACTATGGCTACACCTTC. This translates into CASRGQLNYGYTF.

This sequence joins TRBV28 and TRBJ1-2; TRBD1 might be the D (6 bases). Germline V gene sequence: CDR1 MDHEN, CDR2 SYDVKM. The V and J ends lost 11 bases and 3 bases respectively, with 16 bases between them. CDR3 length equals 13 residues. CDR3 region: CAVSTGFDYGYTF. CDR3 sequence (DNA): TGTGCCGTTTCTACAGGGTTCGACTATGGCTACACCTTC.

The V gene is TRBV28, the J gene TRBJ2-5; D uncertain. Germline loops: CDR1 MDHEN, CDR2 SYDVKM. The CDR3 totals 13 residues. Deletions cut 6 bases from V and 0 bases from J, with 8 bases between. In nucleotides, the CDR3 is TGTGCCAGCAGCTCCCACAACCAAGAGACCCAGTACTTC. Translation gives CASSSHNQETQYF.

The J gene is TRBJ2-1, the V gene TRBV7-9; D may be TRBD1 (6 bases). The CDR3 has 14 amino acids. Germline V gives CDR1 SEHNR, CDR2 FQNEAQ (reference sequence). Trimming took off 4 bases at V and 7 bases at J, with 14 bases between the two ends. CDR3 sequence reads: CASSSQGTRNEQFF. CDR3 DNA: TGTGCCAGCAGCTCGCAGGGGACCAGGAATGAGCAGTTCTTC.

This clone was counted once. The chain recombines TRBV12-5 with TRBJ1-5; D call uncertain. V was cut by 1 base and J by 4 bases, with 11 bases left in between. The length of the CDR3 is 15 residues. Germline V gives CDR1 LGHNT, CDR2 FRNRAP. The CDR3 sequence is CASGLAGLRNQPQHF. In DNA form, the CDR3 reads TGTGCTAGTGGTTTGGCGGGGTTGAGGAATCAGCCCCAGCATTTT.

The count of this clone is one. The V gene is TRBV30, the J gene TRBJ2-1, with 7 bases fitting TRBD1. Germline V gene sequence: CDR1 GTSNPN, CDR2 SVGIG (reference sequence). J lost 1 base, V lost 8 bases, and 5 bases had no gene match. The CDR3 extends over 13 amino acids. CDR3 sequence: CAENRGSYNEQFF. In DNA, the CDR3 is TGTGCCGAGAACAGGGGTTCCTACAATGAGCAGTTCTTC.

The V call is TRBV4-1, the J call TRBJ2-7, with D maybe TRBD2 (6 bases). The length of the CDR3 is 18 residues. CDR1 is MGHRA, CDR2 YSYEKL, per germline. V was pared by 0 bases and J by 2 bases, with 20 bases between. CDR3 amino acids: CASSQDPPPGLSTYEQYF. CDR3 nucleotides: TGCGCCAGCAGCCAAGATCCCCCACCGGGACTTTCAACCTACGAGCAGTACTTC.

The V and J genes are TRBV5-5 and TRBJ1-2; 11 bases map to TRBD1. V trimming: 2 bases; J trimming: 13 bases; junction bases outside the gene matches: 7. The CDR3 consists of 13 residues. From germline, CDR1 is SGHKS and CDR2 YYEKEE (reference sequence). This CDR3 is CASSFGDRGTVTF. The CDR3 DNA is TGTGCCAGCAGCTTTGGGGACAGGGGGACAGTCACCTTC. The variable domain in full, with the rest retrieved from reference TRBV5-5 and TRBJ1-2, is DAGVTQSPTHLIKTRGQQVTLRCSPISGHKSVSWYQQVLGQGPQFIFQYYEKEERGRGNFPDRFSARQFPNYSSELNVNALLLGDSALYLCASSFGDRGTVTFGSGTRLTVV.

This rearrangement joins TRBV28 to TRBJ2-7; 12 nucleotides align to TRBD2. This CDR3 is built from 15 residues. V lost 8 bases and J lost 7; bases outside the gene matches: 12. The germline CDR1 and CDR2 sequences are MDHEN and SYDVKM. CDR3 in DNA: TGTGCCAGCCTGCCCTCTAGCGGGGGGGCCGTTGAGCAGTACGTC. As protein: CASLPSSGGAVEQYV.

The chain combines TRBV7-2 with TRBJ2-5; 14 positions agree with TRBD2. Trimming took 4 bases from V and 4 from J; bases not matched to a gene: 5. The germline gives CDR1 SGHTA, CDR2 FQGNSA. This CDR3 region has 16 residues. The DNA of the CDR3 is TGTGCCAGCAGCTCGACTAGCGGGGGGGCCCTAGAGACCCAGTACTTC. This translates into CASSSTSGGALETQYF.

The V gene is TRBV6-5, the J gene TRBJ2-2; tentatively, D is TRBD2 (6 bases). The germline gives CDR1 MNHEY, CDR2 SVGAGI. Trimming left V 4 bases short and J 4 bases short, with 10 bases between. The CDR3 covers 14 residues. The CDR3 nucleotides read TGTGCCAGCAGTTGGAGGGTTGGCACCGGGGAGCTGTTTTTT. Protein sequence: CASSWRVGTGELFF.

The chain uses TRBV30 and TRBJ1-6, with 7 bases lining up with TRBD1. This CDR3 region has 13 residues. V dropped 3 bases and J dropped 7; count of bases not matched to a gene: 3. Germline assignment: CDR1 GTSNPN and CDR2 SVGIG (reference sequence). DNA of the CDR3: TGTGCCTGGAGCCCGACAGGGAATTCACCCCTCCACTTT. This sequence encodes CAWSPTGNSPLHF.

This clone was picked up a small number of times. The chain couples TRBV5-3 to TRBJ2-2; maybe TRBD2 (5 bases). TRBV5-3 is sorted into the ORF group, with uncertain function. This CDR3 is built from 13 residues. The V and J ends lost 4 bases and 7 bases respectively, with 11 bases between them. CDR3 in DNA: TGTGCCAGAAGCCTGCAGAGGGTCGGGGAGCTGTTTTTT. Translated, it gives CARSLQRVGELFF.

This chain joins TRBV5-6 and TRBJ1-1, with TRBD1 matching over 7 bases. The CDR3 covers 17 residues. V dropped 0 bases and J dropped 1; count of bases not matched to a gene: 9. Germline-derived CDR1 and CDR2 are SGHDT and YYEEEE. The CDR3 coding sequence is TGTGCCAGCAGCTTGGTCACGACAGGGATCCCGAACACTGAAGCTTTCTTT. The encoded protein is CASSLVTTGIPNTEAFF.

This clone was observed a single time. The chain employs TRBV11-2 and TRBJ2-1, with D perhaps matching TRBD2 (6 bases). Trimming removed 3 bases at V and 3 bases at J, with 12 bases between. Germline V gene data show CDR1 as SGHAT and CDR2 as FQNNGV. The CDR3 is 15 residues long. CDR3 bases: TGTGCCAGCAGCTTTCTATCGCGGGACTACAATGAGCAGTTCTTC. It specifies CASSFLSRDYNEQFF.

The chain employs TRBV19 and TRBJ1-5; TRBD1 aligns across 9 bases. Per the germline V gene, CDR1 is LNHDA and CDR2 is SQIVND (reference sequence). V shed 10 bases, J shed 2 bases, and the junction held 9 bases outside the gene matches. The CDR3 covers 15 residues. In DNA form, the CDR3 reads TGTGCCACTCACGACAGGGGGATTGGCAATCAGCCCCAGCATTTT. Its protein product is CATHDRGIGNQPQHF.